The 32 T cell receptor beta chains given below trace back to one sample, sequenced in a study of blood T cell repertoires in COVID-19. Using immunoSEQ multiplex PCR, the repertoire was profiled, and TCRdb retains in-frame clones only, with some absent. This sample has about 78,000 clones, with around nine tenths found just once. Source material: peripheral blood. Receptor source: a man aged 50 to 59 with active or convalescent COVID-19.

The rearrangement uses TRBV19 and TRBJ2-1; 10 nucleotides match TRBD2. The CDR3 spans 20 residues. Germline V lookup: CDR1 LNHDA, CDR2 SQIVND (reference sequence). V gave up 4 bases and J gave up 3 bases; unmatched junction bases: 18. Here the CDR3 reads CASSNEFSGLARENYNEQFF. DNA for the CDR3: TGTGCCAGTAGTAACGAATTCTCGGGACTAGCGCGGGAGAACTACAATGAGCAGTTCTTC.

CDR3 DNA sequence: TGTGCCAGCAGCTTAGCGGGAGGGTCCGTTAATCAGCCCCAGCATTTT. The encoded protein is CASSLAGGSVNQPQHF. The chain carries TRBV7-2 and TRBJ1-5, with no clear D. V was clipped by 0 bases and J by 4 bases, with 13 bases between them. This CDR3 contains 16 residues. The germline V gene has CDR1 SGHTA and CDR2 FQGNSA.

V and J are TRBV18 and TRBJ2-3, with 8 bases fitting TRBD1. J was trimmed by 3 bases and V by 6 bases; bases with no gene match: 11. This CDR3 has 16 amino acids. The germline V gene encodes CDR1 KGHSH and CDR2 LQKENI. The CDR3 DNA sequence: TGTGCCAGCTCCGTGATCGGACAGGGTGGGACAGATACGCAGTATTTT. It specifies CASSVIGQGGTDTQYF.

In DNA form, the CDR3 reads TGTGCCAGCAGCGAGGGGGCAGGCACTGAAGCTTTCTTT. Protein sequence: CASSEGAGTEAFF. V gene TRBV28 combines with J gene TRBJ1-1; 7 bases are a match to TRBD1. Germline trimming cut 6 bases from V and 4 bases from J; bases unmatched to any gene: 5. The CDR3 is 13 residues long. Germline loops: CDR1 MDHEN, CDR2 SYDVKM. Full variable domain (outside the CDR3, taken from reference TRBV28 and TRBJ1-1): DVKVTQSSRYLVKRTGEKVFLECVQDMDHENMFWYRQDPGLGLRLIYFSYDVKMKEKGDIPEGYSVSREKKERFSLILESASTNQTSMYLCASSEGAGTEAFFGQGTRLTVV.

This clone appeared a single time. The chain links TRBV3-1 (or the pseudogene TRBV3-2) to TRBJ1-4; possibly TRBD1 for D (5 bases). Germline V gives CDR1 LGHDT, CDR2 YNNKEL (reference sequence). The CDR3 is made up of 11 amino acids. The V and J ends lost 5 bases and 14 bases respectively, with 12 bases between them. CDR3 amino acids: CASSIRQQLFF. The CDR3 region has the DNA TGTGCCAGCAGCATCCGACAGCAGCTGTTTTTT.

Only one count was recorded for this clone. The genes are TRBV7-2 and TRBJ2-2, with a tentative D call TRBD2 (6 bases). The ends were cut back, 1 base at V and 6 bases at J, with 12 bases in the middle. The CDR3 consists of 15 residues. Germline CDR1 SGHTA, CDR2 FQGNSA. The CDR3 coding sequence is TGTGCCAGCAGCTTAGGTGGGACGGGGGCCGGGGAGCTGTTTTTT. Translation gives CASSLGGTGAGELFF.

The chain joins TRBV3-1 (or the pseudogene TRBV3-2) to TRBJ2-7, with TRBD1 as a possible D gene (5 bases). The CDR3 is made up of 11 amino acids. Looked up from germline, CDR1 is LGHDT and CDR2 is YNNKEL (reference sequence). The V end lost 7 bases, the J end lost 5 bases, and 9 bases lay between the germline ends. The DNA of the CDR3 is TGTGCCAGCACACCAGGGCACGAGCAGTACGTC. Amino acids: CASTPGHEQYV.

V and J are TRBV11-1 and TRBJ2-2; TRBD2 agrees at 10 bases. This CDR3 has 16 residues. CDR1 and CDR2 (germline): SGHAT, FQDESV (reference sequence). Trimming at V came to 6 bases and at J to 5 bases, leaving 9 bases not matched to a gene. CDR3 bases: TGTGCCAGCAGGTACGGATCGGGACTAGCGACCGGGGAGCTGTTTTTT. Translated: CASRYGSGLATGELFF.

V usage is TRBV9 and J usage is TRBJ2-2; no clear D. Germline CDR1 reads SGDLS; CDR2 reads YYNGEE. The V and J ends lost 3 bases and 6 bases respectively, with 18 bases between them. The CDR3 spans 16 residues. CDR3 amino acids: CASSARGTAIPGELFF. The CDR3, as DNA: TGTGCCAGCAGCGCGAGAGGTACGGCCATCCCCGGGGAGCTGTTTTTT. Looking up the rest from reference TRBV9 and TRBJ2-2 gives the full variable domain: DSGVTQTPKHLITATGQRVTLRCSPRSGDLSVYWYQQSLDQGLQFLIQYYNGEERAKGNILERFSAQQFPDLHSELNLSSLELGDSALYFCASSARGTAIPGELFFGEGSRLTVL.

The rearrangement joins TRBV12-3 or TRBV12-4 to TRBJ2-5; 10 bases are shared with TRBD2. The CDR3 runs to 13 residues. V lost 6 bases, J lost 9 bases, and 7 bases stayed unmatched. For the CDR3, the DNA is TGTGCCAGCAGAGGACTAGCGGCCCAGGCCCAGTACTTC. This sequence encodes CASRGLAAQAQYF.

This sequence joins TRBV2 and TRBJ1-5; the D is unclear. The CDR3 is made up of 12 amino acids. The germline V gene has CDR1 SNHLY and CDR2 FYNNEI. Trimming left V 7 bases short and J 6 bases short, with 10 bases between. CDR3 residues: CASNARLQPQHF. The DNA for the CDR3 is TGTGCCAGCAATGCCAGGCTTCAGCCCCAGCATTTT.

This sequence joins TRBV11-2 and TRBJ2-5, with 8 bases that match TRBD2. The CDR3 runs to 17 residues. Unmatched junction bases numbered 14, after V lost 6 bases and J lost 2 bases. Per germline, CDR1 SGHAT and CDR2 FQNNGV. CDR3 sequence: CASSLSGGTKIQETQYF. DNA for the CDR3: TGTGCCAGCAGTCTATCGGGGGGGACCAAGATTCAAGAGACCCAGTACTTC. The variable domain in full, completed from reference TRBV11-2 and TRBJ2-5, reads EAGVAQSPRYKIIEKRQSVAFWCNPISGHATLYWYQQILGQGPKLLIQFQNNGVVDDSQLPKDRFSAERLKGVDSTLKIQPAKLEDSAVYLCASSLSGGTKIQETQYFGPGTRLLVL.

The V call is TRBV19, the J call TRBJ2-2; tentatively, D is TRBD1 (6 bases). CDR3 size: 14 residues. Trimming pared 6 bases from V and 5 bases from J, leaving 13 bases between. The germline CDR1 and CDR2 sequences are LNHDA and SQIVND (reference sequence). CDR3 sequence (DNA): TGTGCCAGTAGAGTGTCAGGGGTTACCGGGGAGCTGTTTTTT. This codes for CASRVSGVTGELFF. The whole variable domain, remainder taken from reference TRBV19 and TRBJ2-2, is DGGITQSPKYLFRKEGQNVTLSCEQNLNHDAMYWYRQDPGQGLRLIYYSQIVNDFQKGDIAEGYSVSREKKESFPLTVTSAQKNPTAFYLCASRVSGVTGELFFGEGSRLTVL.

The chain combines TRBV20-1 with TRBJ2-2; D might be TRBD1 (5 bases). V was cut by 3 bases and J by 7 bases, with 12 bases left in between. The CDR3 runs 13 residues. The V gene's germline CDR1 is DFQATT and CDR2 SNEGSKA (reference sequence). CDR3 protein: CSASLRVHGELFF. The DNA of the CDR3 is TGCAGTGCTAGTCTCAGGGTCCACGGGGAGCTGTTTTTT.

The V gene is TRBV20-1, the J gene TRBJ2-3; D is unclear. Trimming left V 3 bases short and J 0 bases short, with 13 bases between. CDR3 length: 15 amino acids. Germline lookup yields CDR1 DFQATT and CDR2 SNEGSKA (reference sequence). The DNA for the CDR3 is TGCAGTGCTAGTGCTAGAAAGACTAGCACAGATACGCAGTATTTT. This sequence encodes CSASARKTSTDTQYF.

J is TRBJ1-2 and V is TRBV28; 7 positions agree with TRBD1. Unmatched junction bases numbered 8, after V lost 7 bases and J lost 6 bases. The CDR3 runs 13 residues. The V gene's germline CDR1 is MDHEN and CDR2 SYDVKM. CDR3 bases: TGTGCCAGCACCTCCGAGGGGGCTGATGGCTACACCTTC. Translation: CASTSEGADGYTF.

The chain links TRBV7-2 to TRBJ2-5, with 12 bases that match TRBD1. CDR1 and CDR2 from the germline V gene are SGHTA and FQGNSA. The V gene end was trimmed by 5 bases and the J gene end by 5 bases; junction bases not matched to a gene: 9. The CDR3 runs to 16 residues. Here the CDR3 reads CASSPRDRGRGETQYF. The CDR3 nucleotides read TGTGCCAGCAGCCCCAGGGACAGGGGGCGAGGCGAGACCCAGTACTTC.

This clone has only one observation. The CDR3 loop is CASSPMGGNYGYTF. Written as DNA, the CDR3 is TGTGCCAGCAGCCCCATGGGAGGGAACTATGGCTACACCTTC. This chain links TRBV7-2 with TRBJ1-2; D is unresolved. V lost 5 bases to trimming and J lost 2 bases, with 12 bases between them. Germline V gene data show CDR1 as SGHTA and CDR2 as FQGNSA. CDR3 length equals 14 residues.

This clone was detected once. The chain recombines TRBV28 with TRBJ1-2, with 8 bases that match TRBD1. V shed 5 bases, J shed 7 bases, and the junction held 9 bases outside the gene matches. Looked up from germline, CDR1 is MDHEN and CDR2 is SYDVKM. This CDR3 region has 14 residues. CDR3 nucleotide sequence: TGTGCCAGCAGTCGCCCGGACAGGGAGGGTGGCTACACCTTC. Protein: CASSRPDREGGYTF.

CDR3 region: CASSYERGDTYNEQFF. DNA for the CDR3: TGTGCCAGCAGTTACGAGCGGGGGGATACCTACAATGAGCAGTTCTTC. The chain links TRBV6-5 to TRBJ2-1; 9 bases are shared with TRBD2. Germline V gives CDR1 MNHEY, CDR2 SVGAGI. The CDR3 runs to 16 residues. Unmatched junction bases numbered 4, after V lost 2 bases and J lost 2 bases.

The chain links TRBV18 to TRBJ2-3; D gene ambiguous. Trimming removed 2 bases at V and 0 bases at J, with 12 bases between. The CDR3 loop spans 16 amino acids. Germline V lookup: CDR1 KGHSH, CDR2 LQKENI. The CDR3 DNA reads as TGTGCCAGCTCACCATCCTGGGCAGCTAGCACAGATACGCAGTATTTT. Its translation is CASSPSWAASTDTQYF.

The chain has TRBV19 and TRBJ2-6, with D possibly TRBD1 on 5 matching bases. V was pared by 8 bases and J by 0 bases, with 11 bases between. There are 15 residues in the CDR3. Germline V gene data show CDR1 as LNHDA and CDR2 as SQIVND (reference sequence). In nucleotides, the CDR3 is TGTGCCAGTGGGCCAGGGAACTCTGGGGCCAACGTCCTGACTTTC. Its protein product is CASGPGNSGANVLTF.

The CDR3, as DNA: TGTGCCAGCAGCCGAGACAGGAGACCCTCCTACAATGAGCAGTTCTTC. This translates into CASSRDRRPSYNEQFF. V usage is TRBV5-6 and J usage is TRBJ2-1; the D gene is possibly TRBD1 (6 bases). Germline V gene data show CDR1 as SGHDT and CDR2 as YYEEEE. The germline V and J ends were trimmed by 4 bases and 0 bases, with 14 bases remaining between them. The CDR3 has 16 amino acids.

V gene TRBV19 combines with J gene TRBJ2-1, with TRBD1 matching 8 bases. V trimming: 6 bases; J trimming: 3 bases; junction bases outside the gene matches: 7. Germline V lookup: CDR1 LNHDA, CDR2 SQIVND (reference sequence). This CDR3 is built from 15 residues. DNA for the CDR3: TGTGCCAGTAGCCTTGACAGGGGTGACTACAATGAGCAGTTCTTC. Protein: CASSLDRGDYNEQFF.

By proportion, this clone is medium-sized. The V and J genes are TRBV7-9 and TRBJ2-1, with 7 bases that match TRBD1. The ends lost 5 bases at V and 0 bases at J; junction bases unmatched: 4. Germline assignment: CDR1 SEHNR and CDR2 FQNEAQ (reference sequence). The CDR3 contains 15 residues. As DNA, the CDR3 is TGTGCCAGCAGCCACCGGGACAGCTCCTACAATGAGCAGTTCTTC. This sequence encodes CASSHRDSSYNEQFF.

The V and J genes are TRBV4-1 and TRBJ2-5; 7 nucleotides line up with TRBD1. The CDR3 covers 13 residues. J was trimmed by 4 bases and V by 3 bases; bases with no gene match: 2. The germline V gene has CDR1 MGHRA and CDR2 YSYEKL. CDR3 coding DNA: TGCGCCAGCAGCCAGCCAGGGGGAGAGACCCAGTACTTC. Its protein product is CASSQPGGETQYF.

This clone was detected a few times. DNA of the CDR3: TGTGCCAGCAGTCCACGGGGGGCTTATAATTCACCCCTCCACTTT. Protein sequence: CASSPRGAYNSPLHF. This chain uses TRBV25-1 with TRBJ1-6; TRBD1 is a possible D gene (6 bases). V lost 5 bases, J lost 4 bases, and 12 bases lay in between. Germline V gives CDR1 MGHDK, CDR2 SYGVNS. The CDR3 is 15 residues long.

The rearrangement links TRBV28 to TRBJ2-7; the match to TRBD1 covers 10 bases. The germline V gene has CDR1 MDHEN and CDR2 SYDVKM. Trimming cost V 4 bases and J 7 bases; bases outside gene matches: 1. The CDR3 consists of 12 residues. Here the CDR3 DNA reads TGTGCCAGCAGTTGGACAGGGGGTGAGCAGTACGTC. Translation: CASSWTGGEQYV.

The gene calls are TRBV4-3 and TRBJ1-3; the match to TRBD1 covers 9 bases. V lost 0 bases and J lost 2; bases outside the gene matches: 5. The CDR3 totals 17 residues. The germline CDR1 and CDR2 sequences are LGHNA and YSLEER. CDR3 nucleotide sequence: TGCGCCAGCAGCCAAGATCGACAGGGGGTGGCTGGAAACACCATATATTTT. It is translated as CASSQDRQGVAGNTIYF.

This clone has only a few counts. This same CDR3 is encoded by further DNA sequences in the sample. V and J are TRBV7-9 and TRBJ2-5; D is perhaps TRBD1 (6 bases). Germline values: CDR1 SEHNR, CDR2 FQNEAQ (reference sequence). The CDR3 is 14 residues long. The germline V and J ends were trimmed by 4 bases and 2 bases, with 11 bases remaining between them. This chain's CDR3 is CASSSYRDQETQYF. Written as DNA, the CDR3 is TGTGCCAGCAGCTCGTACAGGGATCAAGAGACCCAGTACTTC.

This chain uses TRBV4-1 with TRBJ2-2; 7 bases fit TRBD1. Germline V gene sequence: CDR1 MGHRA, CDR2 YSYEKL. Losses at the gene ends were 2 bases for V and 7 bases for J; bases not matched to a gene: 4. The CDR3 loop spans 14 amino acids. The CDR3 sequence is CASSQQGQNGELFF. The CDR3 DNA follows: TGCGCCAGCAGCCAACAGGGACAGAACGGGGAGCTGTTTTTT.

V is TRBV7-9 and J is TRBJ1-5, with 7 positions matching TRBD1. The ends lost 5 bases at V and 7 bases at J; junction bases unmatched: 8. The CDR3 length is 14 residues. Per germline, CDR1 SEHNR and CDR2 FQNEAQ (reference sequence). Written as DNA, the CDR3 is TGTGCCAGCAGCCCCCAGGGGGTGGACCAGCCCCAGCATTTT. Translation gives CASSPQGVDQPQHF. Drawing the rest from reference TRBV7-9 and TRBJ1-5, the complete variable domain is DTGVSQNPRHKITKRGQNVTFRCDPISEHNRLYWYRQTLGQGPEFLTYFQNEAQLEKSRLLSDRFSAERPKGSFSTLEIQRTEQGDSAMYLCASSPQGVDQPQHFGDGTRLSIL.